The present T cell receptor (beta chain) was sequenced within a study of T cell responses to AZD1222 COVID-19 vaccine. With V trimmed by 4 bases and J by 3 bases, 9 bases remained unmatched. The germline V gene has CDR1 MNHEY and CDR2 SMNVEV (reference sequence). This CDR3 is 16 amino acids long. Analyses pooled second doses at about 4 or about 12 weeks. Using immunoSEQ multiplex PCR, the repertoire was profiled, and TCRdb retains in-frame clones only, with some absent. The sample shows some 180,000 clones, roughly nine tenths of them seen only once. The starting material was peripheral blood, obtained 28 days after the second AZD1222 dose. The J gene is TRBJ2-7, the V gene TRBV27; 10 nucleotides line up with TRBD1. This TCR came from an adult who received the AZD1222 COVID-19 vaccine. As DNA, the CDR3 is TGTGCCAGCAGTTCCCTTGGGACAGGGGCCAACTACGAGCAGTACTTC. Protein: CASSSLGTGANYEQYF.